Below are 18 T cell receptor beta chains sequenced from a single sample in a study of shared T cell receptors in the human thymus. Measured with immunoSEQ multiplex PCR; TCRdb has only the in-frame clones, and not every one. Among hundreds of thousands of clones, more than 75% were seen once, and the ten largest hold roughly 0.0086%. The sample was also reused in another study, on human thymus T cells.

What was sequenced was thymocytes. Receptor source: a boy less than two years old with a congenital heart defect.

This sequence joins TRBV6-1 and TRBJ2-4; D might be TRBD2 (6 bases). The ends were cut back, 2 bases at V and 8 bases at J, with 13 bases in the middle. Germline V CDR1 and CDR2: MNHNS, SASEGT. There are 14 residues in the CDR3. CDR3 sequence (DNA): TGTGCCAGCAGTGAAAAGAGGGACTGGGACATTCAGTACTTC. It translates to CASSEKRDWDIQYF.

The CDR3 bases are TGTGCCAGCAGCTTGAAGGGGGCGAAAGGAAACACCATATATTTT. This sequence encodes CASSLKGAKGNTIYF. This chain joins TRBV5-4 and TRBJ1-3; 7 bases match TRBD1. The CDR3 is 15 residues long. Per the germline V gene, CDR1 is SGHNT and CDR2 is YYREEE (reference sequence). The V segment lost 1 base and the J segment 4 bases; nucleotides outside the gene matches: 5.

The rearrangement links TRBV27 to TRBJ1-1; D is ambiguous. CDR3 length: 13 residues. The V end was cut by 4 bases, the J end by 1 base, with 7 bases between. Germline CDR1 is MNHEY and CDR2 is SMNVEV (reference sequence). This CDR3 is CASSSPKNTEAFF. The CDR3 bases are TGTGCCAGCAGTTCCCCTAAGAACACTGAAGCTTTCTTT.

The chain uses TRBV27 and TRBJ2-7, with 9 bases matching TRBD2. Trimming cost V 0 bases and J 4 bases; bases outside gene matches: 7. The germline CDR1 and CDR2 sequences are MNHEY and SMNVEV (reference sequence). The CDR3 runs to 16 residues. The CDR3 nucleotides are TGTGCCAGCAGTTTATCAGCGGGGGGCCGACTATACGAGCAGTACTTC. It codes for CASSLSAGGRLYEQYF.

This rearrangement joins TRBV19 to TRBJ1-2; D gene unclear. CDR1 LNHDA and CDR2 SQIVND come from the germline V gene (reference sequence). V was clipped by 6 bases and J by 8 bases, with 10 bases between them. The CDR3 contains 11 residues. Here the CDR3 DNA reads TGTGCCAGTAGGGCGGGGTGCGGCTACACCTTC. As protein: CASRAGCGYTF.

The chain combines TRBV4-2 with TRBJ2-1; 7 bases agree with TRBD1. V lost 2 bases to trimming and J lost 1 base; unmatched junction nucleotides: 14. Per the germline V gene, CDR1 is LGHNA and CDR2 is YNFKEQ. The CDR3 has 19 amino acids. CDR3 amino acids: CASSQSDRPLDRSYNEQFF. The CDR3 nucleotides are TGTGCCAGCAGCCAATCGGACCGCCCCTTGGACAGGTCCTACAATGAGCAGTTCTTC.

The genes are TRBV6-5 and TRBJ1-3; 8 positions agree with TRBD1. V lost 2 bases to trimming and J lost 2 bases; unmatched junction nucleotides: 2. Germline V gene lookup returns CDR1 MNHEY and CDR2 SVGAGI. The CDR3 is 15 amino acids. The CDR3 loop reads CASSYTGGPGNTIYF. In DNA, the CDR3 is TGTGCCAGCAGTTACACAGGGGGACCTGGAAACACCATATATTTT.

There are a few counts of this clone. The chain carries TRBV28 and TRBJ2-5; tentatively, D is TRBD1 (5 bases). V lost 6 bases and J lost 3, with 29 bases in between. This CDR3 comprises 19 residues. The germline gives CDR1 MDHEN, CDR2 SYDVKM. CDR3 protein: CASSRIRVPDRACEETQYF. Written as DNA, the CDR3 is TGTGCCAGCAGCCGAATTAGAGTTCCCGACAGAGCCTGTGAAGAGACCCAGTACTTC. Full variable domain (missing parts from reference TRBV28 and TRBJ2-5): DVKVTQSSRYLVKRTGEKVFLECVQDMDHENMFWYRQDPGLGLRLIYFSYDVKMKEKGDIPEGYSVSREKKERFSLILESASTNQTSMYLCASSRIRVPDRACEETQYFGPGTRLLVL.

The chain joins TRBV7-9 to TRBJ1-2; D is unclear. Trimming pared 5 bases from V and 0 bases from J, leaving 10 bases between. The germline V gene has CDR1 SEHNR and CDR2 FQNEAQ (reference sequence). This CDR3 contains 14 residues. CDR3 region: CASSPFYTNYGYTF. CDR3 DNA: TGTGCCAGCAGCCCCTTCTATACTAACTATGGCTACACCTTC.

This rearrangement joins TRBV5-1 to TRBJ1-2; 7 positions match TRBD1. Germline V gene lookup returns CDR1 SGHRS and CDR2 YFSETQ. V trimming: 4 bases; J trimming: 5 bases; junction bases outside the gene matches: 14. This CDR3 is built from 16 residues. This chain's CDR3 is CASSPSHDRAAYGYTF. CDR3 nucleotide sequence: TGCGCCAGCAGCCCCTCCCATGACAGGGCCGCTTATGGCTACACCTTC.

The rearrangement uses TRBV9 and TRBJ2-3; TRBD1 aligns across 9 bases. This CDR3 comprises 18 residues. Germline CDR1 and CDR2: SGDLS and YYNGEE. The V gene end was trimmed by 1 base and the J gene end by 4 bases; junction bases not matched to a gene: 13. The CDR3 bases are TGTGCCAGCAGCGTAAGACAGGGGGAATCGCTGTTGGCAGATACGCAGTATTTT. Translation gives CASSVRQGESLLADTQYF.

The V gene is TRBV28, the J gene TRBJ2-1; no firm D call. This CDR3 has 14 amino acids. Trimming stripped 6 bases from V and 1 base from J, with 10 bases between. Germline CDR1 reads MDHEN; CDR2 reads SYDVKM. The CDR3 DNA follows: TGTGCCAGCAGCCGGAGTGGGTCCTACAATGAGCAGTTCTTC. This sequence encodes CASSRSGSYNEQFF.

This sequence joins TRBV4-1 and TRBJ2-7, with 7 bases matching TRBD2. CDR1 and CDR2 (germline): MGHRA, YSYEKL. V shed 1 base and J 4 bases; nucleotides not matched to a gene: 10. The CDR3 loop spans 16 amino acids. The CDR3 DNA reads TGCGCCAGCAGCCAAGCCGGTCAGCGGGGATTGTACGAGCAGTACTTC. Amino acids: CASSQAGQRGLYEQYF.

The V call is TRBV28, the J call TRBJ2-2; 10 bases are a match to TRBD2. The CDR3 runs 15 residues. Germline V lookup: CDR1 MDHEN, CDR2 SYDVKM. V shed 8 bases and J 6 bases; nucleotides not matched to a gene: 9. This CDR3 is CASAGTSVLPGELFF. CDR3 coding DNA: TGTGCCAGCGCCGGGACTAGCGTCTTGCCCGGGGAGCTGTTTTTT.

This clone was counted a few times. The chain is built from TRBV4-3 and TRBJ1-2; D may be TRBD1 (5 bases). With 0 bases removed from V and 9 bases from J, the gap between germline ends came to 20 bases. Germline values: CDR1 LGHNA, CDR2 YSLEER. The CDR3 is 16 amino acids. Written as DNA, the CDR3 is TGCGCCAGCAGCCAAGACGATTCTCAGGGTAAGAATCGCTACACCTTC. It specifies CASSQDDSQGKNRYTF.

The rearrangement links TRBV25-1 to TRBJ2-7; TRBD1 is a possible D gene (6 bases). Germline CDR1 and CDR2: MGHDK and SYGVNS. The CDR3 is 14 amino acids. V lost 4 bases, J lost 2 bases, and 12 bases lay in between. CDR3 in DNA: TGTGCCAGCAGTGGCCGGGACATGCCCTACGAGCAGTACTTC. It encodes CASSGRDMPYEQYF.

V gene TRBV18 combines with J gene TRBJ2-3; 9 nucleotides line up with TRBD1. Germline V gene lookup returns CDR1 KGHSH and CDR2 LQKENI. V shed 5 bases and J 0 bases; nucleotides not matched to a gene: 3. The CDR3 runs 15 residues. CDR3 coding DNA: TGTGCCAGCTCAGGGGACAGGGCTAGCACAGATACGCAGTATTTT. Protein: CASSGDRASTDTQYF.

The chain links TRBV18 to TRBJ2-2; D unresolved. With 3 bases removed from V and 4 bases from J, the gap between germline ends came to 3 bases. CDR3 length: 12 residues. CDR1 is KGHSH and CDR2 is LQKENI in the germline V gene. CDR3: CASSPGTGELFF. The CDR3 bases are TGTGCCAGCTCACCCGGCACCGGGGAGCTGTTTTTT.